The T cell receptor beta chain under discussion was sequenced for a study of blood T cell repertoires in COVID-19. Overall study context: The study drew acute and convalescent COVID-19 samples from the United States, Italy and Spain. Sources were T cells, B-cell-depleted T cells, or PBMCs; the material itself was cDNA or gDNA.

The V gene lost 0 bases and the J gene lost 3 bases, with 10 bases spanning the gap. Germline CDR1 and CDR2: SGHRS and YFSETQ. This CDR3 contains 14 residues. Sequencing was performed with immunoSEQ multiplex PCR; in TCRdb, only in-frame clones are kept and a portion is missing. The sample has hundreds of thousands of clones; under 90% are singletons. This clonotype originated in a man aged 55 to 70 who had recovered from COVID-19. Input material: peripheral blood. V is TRBV5-1 and J is TRBJ2-7; D is unresolved. The CDR3 sequence: CASSLDHLRYEQYF. The CDR3 DNA reads TGCGCCAGCAGCTTGGACCATCTGCGCTACGAGCAGTACTTC.